This section outlines one TCR beta chain sequence together with its context. These data originate in a study of technical replicates of blood from a few donors. Germline trimming cut 4 bases from V and 8 bases from J; bases unmatched to any gene: 11. There are 14 residues in the CDR3. CDR1 MNHEY and CDR2 SVGAGI come from the germline V gene. Libraries were prepared by immunoSEQ multiplex PCR; TCRdb keeps only in-frame clonotypes and omits some of them. Of tens of thousands of clones in the sample, approximately 92% were seen once. Sequencing used T cells isolated from PBMCs. The chain has TRBV6-5 and TRBJ2-7, with 7 nucleotides matching TRBD2. The clonotype comes from a human donor in good health. Some clones in this sample may be carry-over from other donors' samples. This chain's CDR3 is CASSSSGNSLKQYF. The CDR3 DNA reads as TGTGCCAGCAGTTCCAGCGGGAATTCCTTGAAGCAGTACTTC.